The 15 T cell receptor beta chains below were found in one sample sequenced in a study of T cell changes during pregnancy in multiple sclerosis. Sequencing was performed with immunoSEQ multiplex PCR; in TCRdb, only in-frame clones are kept and a portion is missing. The sample yields around 34,000 clones, approximately 94% seen once. Here the sequenced sample was CD4+ T cells from peripheral blood mononuclear cells, taken in the second trimester of pregnancy. All receptors come from a female donor with multiple sclerosis, enrolled in a pregnancy study.

The chain has TRBV25-1 and TRBJ2-1; tentatively, D is TRBD1 (5 bases). From germline, CDR1 is MGHDK and CDR2 SYGVNS. The CDR3 totals 17 residues. V was cut by 5 bases and J by 8 bases, with 25 bases left in between. CDR3 loop: CASSRQRQLGAGYEQFF. Written as DNA, the CDR3 is TGTGCCAGCAGTAGACAACGACAGCTAGGGGCAGGGTATGAGCAGTTCTTC.

This clone was counted a single time. The chain employs TRBV13 and TRBJ2-7; 7 bases align to TRBD2. CDR1 and CDR2 (germline): PRHDT, FYEKMQ (reference sequence). This CDR3 region has 15 residues. J gave up 6 bases and V 0 bases, and 8 bases lay outside the gene matches. This chain's CDR3 is CASSLGASSGAEQYF. As DNA, the CDR3 is TGTGCCAGCAGCTTAGGGGCATCGAGCGGGGCCGAGCAGTACTTC. Variable domain in full (rest from reference TRBV13 and TRBJ2-7): AAGVIQSPRHLIKEKRETATLKCYPIPRHDTVYWYQQGPGQDPQFLISFYEKMQSDKGSIPDRFSAQQFSDYHSELNMSSLELGDSALYFCASSLGASSGAEQYFGPGTRLTVT.

This clone was detected only a few times. The CDR3 sequence is CASSVGLNTGELFF. DNA of the CDR3: TGTGCCAGCAGCGTCGGACTTAACACCGGGGAGCTGTTTTTT. V gene TRBV9 combines with J gene TRBJ2-2; D is possibly TRBD2 (5 bases). Trimming removed 2 bases at V and 2 bases at J, with 7 bases between. Germline values: CDR1 SGDLS, CDR2 YYNGEE. CDR3 size: 14 residues.

The chain uses TRBV28 and TRBJ1-2; TRBD1 matches 8 bases. Looked up from germline, CDR1 is MDHEN and CDR2 is SYDVKM. This CDR3 contains 14 residues. V dropped 6 bases and J dropped 4; count of bases not matched to a gene: 7. Here the CDR3 reads CASSEQGGIYGYTF. The CDR3 bases are TGTGCCAGCAGCGAACAGGGGGGCATCTATGGCTACACCTTC.

The V call is TRBV6-1, the J call TRBJ1-2, with 9 bases lining up with TRBD1. In germline, CDR1 is MNHNS, CDR2 SASEGT. Trimming at V came to 1 base and at J to 0 bases, leaving 6 bases not matched to a gene. The CDR3 spans 17 residues. CDR3 sequence reads: CASSEGDRVEANYGYTF. CDR3 nucleotides: TGTGCCAGCAGTGAAGGGGACAGGGTAGAAGCTAACTATGGCTACACCTTC.

V is TRBV27 and J is TRBJ1-1; 7 nucleotides line up with TRBD1. The germline V gene encodes CDR1 MNHEY and CDR2 SMNVEV (reference sequence). The V gene end was trimmed by 6 bases and the J gene end by 4 bases; junction bases not matched to a gene: 17. This CDR3 comprises 17 residues. The CDR3 nucleotides read TGTGCCAGCAGCTCCTCCTCGTCTTACAGGGGATCCACTGAAGCTTTCTTT. Protein product: CASSSSSSYRGSTEAFF.

This rearrangement joins TRBV29-1 to TRBJ1-5, with a tentative D call TRBD1 (5 bases). With 1 base removed from V and 7 bases from J, the gap between germline ends came to 11 bases. CDR3 size: 13 residues. CDR1 SQVTM and CDR2 ANQGSEA come from the germline V gene. CDR3 in amino acids: CSVEVIPGQPQHF. CDR3 coding DNA: TGCAGCGTTGAAGTCATACCAGGGCAGCCCCAGCATTTT. Looking up the rest from reference TRBV29-1 and TRBJ1-5 gives the full variable domain: SAVISQKPSRDICQRGTSLTIQCQVDSQVTMMFWYRQQPGQSLTLIATANQGSEATYESGFVIDKFPISRPNLTFSTLTVSNMSPEDSSIYLCSVEVIPGQPQHFGDGTRLSIL.

The rearrangement joins TRBV4-1 to TRBJ1-1; 8 bases are shared with TRBD1. The germline V gene has CDR1 MGHRA and CDR2 YSYEKL. The CDR3 runs 16 residues. V lost 2 bases and J lost 9; bases outside the gene matches: 14. CDR3 protein: CASSQPGQGDGKQAFF. CDR3 DNA: TGCGCCAGCAGCCAACCCGGACAGGGAGATGGAAAGCAAGCTTTCTTT.

The chain links TRBV15 to TRBJ2-5; D may be TRBD1 (6 bases). Trimming left V 5 bases short and J 1 base short, with 11 bases between. The CDR3 runs 14 residues. The germline CDR1 and CDR2 sequences are LNHNV and YYDKDF (reference sequence). This CDR3 is CATSPRQAQETQYF. The CDR3 DNA reads as TGTGCCACCAGCCCGCGACAGGCCCAAGAGACCCAGTACTTC.

The J gene is TRBJ1-1, the V gene TRBV28, with D perhaps matching TRBD1 (5 bases). CDR3 size: 14 residues. Between the trimmed V and J ends, which lost 9 bases and 3 bases, there was a span of 17 bases. Looked up from germline, CDR1 is MDHEN and CDR2 is SYDVKM. The CDR3 region has the DNA TGTGCCAGTACCGGGGGGGGGTCTGACACTGAAGCTTTCTTT. It translates to CASTGGGSDTEAFF.

This chain links TRBV7-3 with TRBJ2-3; D is possibly TRBD2 (5 bases). Germline CDR1 and CDR2: SGHTA and FQGTGA. The germline V and J ends were trimmed by 5 bases and 0 bases, with 9 bases remaining between them. This CDR3 is 14 amino acids long. The CDR3 DNA follows: TGTGCCAGCAGCCCCGGCGGGAGCACAGATACGCAGTATTTT. Translation: CASSPGGSTDTQYF.

The CDR3 reads CASQLIRDKYYEQYF. In DNA, the CDR3 is TGTGCCAGCCAACTAATCCGGGACAAATACTACGAGCAGTACTTC. V and J are TRBV21-1 and TRBJ2-7; the table names TRBD1, a call not compared with the DNA. TRBV21-1 is shown as a pseudogene. CDR3 length: 15 amino acids.

In DNA form, the CDR3 reads TGTGCCAGCAGTGAGACAGACATGAACACTGAAGCTTTCTTT. Its protein is CASSETDMNTEAFF. The chain is built from TRBV6-1 and TRBJ1-1; D is perhaps TRBD1 (5 bases). Trimming cost V 3 bases and J 0 bases, with 8 bases left between them. Germline V gene data show CDR1 as MNHNS and CDR2 as SASEGT. This CDR3 region has 14 residues.

V usage is TRBV5-4 and J usage is TRBJ2-3, with TRBD1 matching over 7 bases. Germline V gene sequence: CDR1 SGHNT, CDR2 YYREEE (reference sequence). V dropped 4 bases and J dropped 4; count of bases not matched to a gene: 6. CDR3 length: 14 amino acids. The CDR3 is CASSLGQESDTQYF. For the CDR3, the DNA is TGTGCCAGCAGCCTTGGACAGGAGTCAGATACGCAGTATTTT.

This clone was observed once. The CDR3 nucleotides are TGCGCCAGCAGCTTGTCCCGGACTAGCGGGGAAATGGCAGATACGCAGTATTTT. Encoded protein: CASSLSRTSGEMADTQYF. This chain links TRBV5-1 with TRBJ2-3, with 12 bases aligning to TRBD2. Germline V gives CDR1 SGHRS, CDR2 YFSETQ. The CDR3 is made up of 18 amino acids. Losses at the gene ends were 1 base for V and 4 bases for J; bases not matched to a gene: 10.